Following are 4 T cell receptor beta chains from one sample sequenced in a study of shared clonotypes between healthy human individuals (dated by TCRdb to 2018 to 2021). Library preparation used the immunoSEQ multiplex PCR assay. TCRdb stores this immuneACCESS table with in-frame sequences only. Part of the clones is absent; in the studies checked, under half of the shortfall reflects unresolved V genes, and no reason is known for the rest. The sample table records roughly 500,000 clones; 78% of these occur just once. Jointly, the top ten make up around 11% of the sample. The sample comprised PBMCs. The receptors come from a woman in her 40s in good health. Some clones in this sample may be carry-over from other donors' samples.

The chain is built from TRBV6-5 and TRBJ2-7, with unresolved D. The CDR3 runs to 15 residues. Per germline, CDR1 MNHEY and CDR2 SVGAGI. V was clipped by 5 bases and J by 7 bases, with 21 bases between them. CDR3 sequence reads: CASSPTNVGLGEQYF. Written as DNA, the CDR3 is TGTGCCAGCAGTCCCACCAATGTGGGTCTCGGGGAGCAGTACTTC.

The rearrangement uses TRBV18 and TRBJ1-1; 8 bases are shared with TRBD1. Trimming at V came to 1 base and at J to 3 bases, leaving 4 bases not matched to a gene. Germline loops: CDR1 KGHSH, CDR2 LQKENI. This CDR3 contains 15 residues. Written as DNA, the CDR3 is TGTGCCAGCTCACCACGTCCGACAGGGGACACTGAAGCTTTCTTT. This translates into CASSPRPTGDTEAFF.

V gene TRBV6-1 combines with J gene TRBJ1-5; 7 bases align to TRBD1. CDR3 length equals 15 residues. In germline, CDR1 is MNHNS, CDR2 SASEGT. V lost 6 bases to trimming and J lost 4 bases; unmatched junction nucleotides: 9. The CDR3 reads CASRMGQSPNQPQHF. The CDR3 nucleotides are TGTGCCAGCAGAATGGGACAGTCCCCTAATCAGCCCCAGCATTTT.

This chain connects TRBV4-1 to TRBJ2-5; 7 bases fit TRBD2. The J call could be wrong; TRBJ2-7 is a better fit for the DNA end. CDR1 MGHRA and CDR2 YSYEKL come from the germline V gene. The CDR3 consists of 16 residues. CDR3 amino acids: CASSHPGRGGSYEQYF. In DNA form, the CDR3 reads TGCGCCAGCAGCCACCCTGGGAGGGGAGGATCGTACGAGCAGTACTTC.